The T cell receptor beta chain described here comes from a study of OX40 agonist ivuxolimab in advanced cancers. Researchers took blood at baseline, on cycle 4 day 1, and on cycle 7 day 1. In regard to this clone: No antigen is known for it.

The CDR3 length is 16 residues. Germline CDR1 SGDLS, CDR2 YYNGEE. Trimming pared 0 bases from V and 1 base from J, leaving 10 bases between. Measured with immunoSEQ multiplex PCR; TCRdb has only the in-frame clones, and not every one. The data hold roughly 91,000 clones, with about 87% observed a single time. Study-wide points: At doses 0.1 to 3.0 mg/kg, CD4+ and CD8+ clones expanded.

The sequence came from an adult with an advanced solid tumor such as melanoma, head and neck, liver or kidney cancer. The input for sequencing was CD4+ or CD8+ T cells sorted from blood, taken in a trial of the OX40 agonist ivuxolimab. The J gene is TRBJ2-2, the V gene TRBV9; D is possibly TRBD2 (6 bases). For the CDR3, the DNA is TGTGCCAGCAGCGTAGAGGTGCGGGGGAACACCGGGGAGCTGTTTTTT. Amino acid sequence: CASSVEVRGNTGELFF.